These 22 T cell receptor beta chains were sequenced from one sample in a study of control samples from healthy donors and cancer patients. TCRdb's table, derived via immunoSEQ multiplex PCR, lists solely in-frame clones and lacks some. This table has around 120,000 clones, more than 70% appearing once. The sample comprised blood. These receptor sequences come from a man in his 60s in good health.

The rearrangement uses TRBV5-1 and TRBJ2-2, with 9 bases matching TRBD2. CDR1 is SGHRS, CDR2 YFSETQ, per germline. The CDR3 consists of 16 residues. After removal of 0 bases from V and 5 bases from J, the junction contained 5 bases not matched to a gene. CDR3 sequence reads: CASSLEGLAPTGELFF. CDR3 bases: TGCGCCAGCAGCTTGGAGGGACTAGCTCCTACCGGGGAGCTGTTTTTT. Supplemented by reference TRBV5-1 and TRBJ2-2, the full variable domain reads KAGVTQTPRYLIKTRGQQVTLSCSPISGHRSVSWYQQTPGQGLQFLFEYFSETQRNKGNFPGRFSGRQFSNSRSEMNVSTLELGDSALYLCASSLEGLAPTGELFFGEGSRLTVL.

The rearrangement uses TRBV19 and TRBJ1-5; no clear D gene. The CDR3 sequence is 15 residues long. The V gene's germline CDR1 is LNHDA and CDR2 SQIVND (reference sequence). The V and J ends lost 3 bases and 7 bases respectively, with 16 bases between them. The CDR3 coding sequence is TGTGCCAGTAGTATCTTCGGCTTGGCAACCCAGCCCCAGCATTTT. This encodes CASSIFGLATQPQHF.

The chain uses TRBV18 and TRBJ2-7; 14 positions agree with TRBD2. Germline CDR1 KGHSH, CDR2 LQKENI. The CDR3 is 16 amino acids. The junction had 4 bases not matched to a gene; V was cut back by 3 bases and J by 3 bases. The CDR3 loop is CASSPRLAGGLYEQYF. In DNA form, the CDR3 reads TGTGCCAGCTCACCGAGACTAGCGGGGGGGCTCTACGAGCAGTACTTC.

The genes are TRBV25-1 and TRBJ2-5; 8 nucleotides align to TRBD1. The germline V gene has CDR1 MGHDK and CDR2 SYGVNS. The CDR3 runs to 13 residues. J lost 7 bases, V lost 2 bases, and 3 bases had no gene match. The CDR3 region is CASSETGTGTQYF. The CDR3, as DNA: TGTGCCAGCAGTGAAACAGGGACAGGGACCCAGTACTTC.

The J gene is TRBJ2-7, the V gene TRBV10-3, with D unclear. CDR1 and CDR2 from the germline V gene are ENHRY and SYGVKD. The CDR3 loop spans 14 amino acids. The V end lost 7 bases, the J end lost 1 base, and 14 bases lay between the germline ends. In DNA form, the CDR3 reads TGTGCCATCAACCTCGCGCCGGGTTCCTACGAGCAGTACTTC. Translated, it gives CAINLAPGSYEQYF.

The rearrangement joins TRBV2 to TRBJ1-6, with unresolved D. Trimming pared 6 bases from V and 7 bases from J, leaving 13 bases between. CDR3 length: 14 residues. The germline CDR1 and CDR2 sequences are SNHLY and FYNNEI. CDR3 protein: CASRATSSNSPLHF. Written as DNA, the CDR3 is TGTGCCAGCAGGGCGACAAGTAGCAATTCACCCCTCCACTTT. Variable domain in full (rest from reference TRBV2 and TRBJ1-6): EPEVTQTPSHQVTQMGQEVILRCVPISNHLYFYWYRQILGQKVEFLVSFYNNEISEKSEIFDDQFSVERPDGSNFTLKIRSTKLEDSAMYFCASRATSSNSPLHFGNGTRLTVT.

The rearrangement uses TRBV30 and TRBJ1-5; D gene ambiguous. The CDR3 sequence is 15 residues long. Germline V gene lookup returns CDR1 GTSNPN and CDR2 SVGIG (reference sequence). V was clipped by 0 bases and J by 4 bases, with 13 bases between them. The CDR3 spells CAWSVQGRDNQPQHF. DNA for the CDR3: TGTGCCTGGAGTGTACAAGGCAGAGATAATCAGCCCCAGCATTTT.

This chain joins TRBV5-1 and TRBJ2-7, with unresolved D. This CDR3 spans 13 amino acids. Germline CDR1 is SGHRS and CDR2 is YFSETQ. V gave up 0 bases and J gave up 6 bases, with 10 bases separating them. CDR3 loop: CASSLVGFSEQYF. CDR3 DNA sequence: TGCGCCAGCAGCTTGGTAGGGTTCTCCGAGCAGTACTTC. Variable domain in full (rest from reference TRBV5-1 and TRBJ2-7): KAGVTQTPRYLIKTRGQQVTLSCSPISGHRSVSWYQQTPGQGLQFLFEYFSETQRNKGNFPGRFSGRQFSNSRSEMNVSTLELGDSALYLCASSLVGFSEQYFGPGTRLTVT.

J is TRBJ2-7 and V is TRBV18; the match to TRBD2 covers 7 bases. The CDR3 length is 12 residues. Germline values: CDR1 KGHSH, CDR2 LQKENI. V gave up 8 bases and J gave up 3 bases; unmatched junction bases: 4. The CDR3 DNA reads as TGTGCCAGCAGGGACTATCACTACGAGCAGTACTTC. This codes for CASRDYHYEQYF.

The CDR3 DNA sequence: TGTGCCAGCAGCTTAATGGGGGGCGCCGAGACCCAGTACTTC. Its translation is CASSLMGGAETQYF. The J gene is TRBJ2-5, the V gene TRBV7-9; D is possibly TRBD1 or TRBD2 (6 bases each). Germline values: CDR1 SEHNR, CDR2 FQNEAQ (reference sequence). V was shortened by 2 bases and J by 5 bases, with 12 bases between the two germline ends. This CDR3 region has 14 residues.

V is TRBV21-1 and J is TRBJ1-3. TRBV21-1 is an annotated pseudogene. This CDR3 is 17 amino acids long. CDR3 in DNA: TGTGCCAGCAGCAAAGTAAGCGGAAAACGCTCTGGAAACACCATATATTTT. Amino acids: CASSKVSGKRSGNTIYF.

There are a few counts of this clone. This chain connects TRBV4-2 to TRBJ2-1; D is undetermined. The CDR3 sequence is 15 residues long. The V end lost 0 bases, the J end lost 2 bases, and 8 bases lay between the germline ends. Germline loops: CDR1 LGHNA, CDR2 YNFKEQ. The CDR3 nucleotides are TGTGCCAGCAGCCAAGATGACACCCCCTACAATGAGCAGTTCTTC. This codes for CASSQDDTPYNEQFF.

In DNA, the CDR3 is TGCGCCAGCAGCTTGGTGGGGACGGCTAACACCGGGGAGCTGTTTTTT. Amino acid sequence: CASSLVGTANTGELFF. The chain is built from TRBV5-1 and TRBJ2-2; D might be TRBD1 or TRBD2, each matching 5 bases. V lost 0 bases and J lost 2, with 11 bases in between. There are 16 residues in the CDR3. Looked up from germline, CDR1 is SGHRS and CDR2 is YFSETQ.

The chain recombines TRBV30 with TRBJ1-5; 7 bases are a match to TRBD1. Germline assignment: CDR1 GTSNPN and CDR2 SVGIG (reference sequence). V was clipped by 5 bases and J by 6 bases; unmatched bases: 10. The CDR3 contains 14 residues. The CDR3 loop is CAWGRQGGSQPQHF. Written as DNA, the CDR3 is TGTGCCTGGGGGAGACAGGGTGGGAGTCAGCCCCAGCATTTT.

CDR3 residues: CASSLALGTGSPLHF. In DNA, the CDR3 is TGTGCCAGCAGCTTAGCACTAGGGACAGGCTCACCCCTCCACTTT. The gene calls are TRBV11-2 and TRBJ1-6; 8 positions match TRBD1. This CDR3 spans 15 amino acids. V gave up 1 base and J gave up 10 bases; unmatched junction bases: 6. Per the germline V gene, CDR1 is SGHAT and CDR2 is FQNNGV.

The chain couples TRBV5-1 to TRBJ1-6, with D uncertain. Germline CDR1 and CDR2: SGHRS and YFSETQ. Trimming shortened V by 2 bases and J by 0 bases, and 12 bases separated the two germline ends. This CDR3 spans 17 amino acids. The CDR3 region is CASSLSDGSSYNSPLHF. CDR3 in DNA: TGCGCCAGCAGCTTATCGGACGGAAGCTCCTATAATTCACCCCTCCACTTT.

This clone was seen only once. This chain joins TRBV27 and TRBJ1-1; TRBD1 matches 10 bases. Germline V CDR1 and CDR2: MNHEY, SMNVEV (reference sequence). V lost 4 bases to trimming and J lost 6 bases; unmatched junction nucleotides: 8. CDR3 size: 15 residues. The CDR3 DNA is TGTGCCAGCAGTTCGCAGACAGGGGGCGCCGCTGAAGCTTTCTTT. Translating it yields CASSSQTGGAAEAFF.

The chain carries TRBV7-2 and TRBJ1-6; a weak D match, TRBD1 (5 bases). Per the germline V gene, CDR1 is SGHTA and CDR2 is FQGNSA. This CDR3 region has 15 residues. Between the trimmed V and J ends, which lost 3 bases and 7 bases, there was a span of 13 bases. The CDR3 DNA is TGTGCCAGCAGCTTCCGGACAAAGACAAATTCACCCCTCCACTTT. This gives the protein CASSFRTKTNSPLHF.

The chain uses TRBV15 and TRBJ1-4; D is ambiguous. The germline V gene has CDR1 LNHNV and CDR2 YYDKDF (reference sequence). The CDR3 has 13 amino acids. With 6 bases removed from V and 3 bases from J, the gap between germline ends came to 8 bases. The DNA for the CDR3 is TGTGCCACCAGGGTAGATCCTAATGAAAAACTGTTTTTT. As protein: CATRVDPNEKLFF.

This sequence joins TRBV18 and TRBJ2-7, with 8 bases matching TRBD2. The V and J ends lost 0 bases and 7 bases, in that order; junction bases with no gene match: 5. CDR3 length: 14 residues. Germline V gene sequence: CDR1 KGHSH, CDR2 LQKENI. The CDR3 loop reads CASSPPAREGEQYF. The CDR3, as DNA: TGTGCCAGCTCACCACCGGCCCGGGAGGGGGAGCAGTACTTC.

This CDR3 reads CASSEREEAGYTF. CDR3 nucleotide sequence: TGTGCCAGCAGTGAACGTGAGGAAGCTGGCTACACCTTC. The chain combines TRBV2 with TRBJ1-2; no definite D call. V gave up 2 bases and J gave up 7 bases, with 11 bases separating them. Germline V gene lookup returns CDR1 SNHLY and CDR2 FYNNEI. The CDR3 has 13 amino acids.

This rearrangement joins TRBV28 to TRBJ1-6; maybe TRBD1 (6 bases). Per germline, CDR1 MDHEN and CDR2 SYDVKM. The CDR3 runs 15 residues. V was pared by 10 bases and J by 6 bases, with 19 bases between. CDR3 region: CATLNAGGRNSPLHF. CDR3 in DNA: TGTGCCACCTTAAACGCCGGGGGCCGTAATTCACCCCTCCACTTT.